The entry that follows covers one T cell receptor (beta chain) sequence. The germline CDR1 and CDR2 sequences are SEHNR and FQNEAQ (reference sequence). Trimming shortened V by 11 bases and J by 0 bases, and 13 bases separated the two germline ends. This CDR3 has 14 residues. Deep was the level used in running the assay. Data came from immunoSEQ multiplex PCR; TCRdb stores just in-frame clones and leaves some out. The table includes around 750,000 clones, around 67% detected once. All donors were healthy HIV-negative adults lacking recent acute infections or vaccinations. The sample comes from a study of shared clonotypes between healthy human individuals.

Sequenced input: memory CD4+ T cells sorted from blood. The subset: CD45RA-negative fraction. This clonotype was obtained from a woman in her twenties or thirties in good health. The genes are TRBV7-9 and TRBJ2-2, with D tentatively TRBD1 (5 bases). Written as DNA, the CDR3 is TGTGCCGCTCGGTTAGGGGCGAACACCGGGGAGCTGTTTTTT. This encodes CAARLGANTGELFF.